This TCR beta chain was sequenced during a study of T cell repertoires in cytomegalovirus infection. Whole-study context: TCR beta signatures that were public indicated CMV infection and matching HLA type. Study outcomes and limitations: The response measured ex vivo was dominated by TCR beta clonotypes (HLA-C-restricted and CMV-specific).

This clonotype was counted between two and nine times. The antigen remains unidentified. TCRdb called the reads again in MiXCR, with one record for every CDR3 protein. The data contain nearly 700,000 distinct CDR3 sequences, 33% of them singletons. The germline V and J ends were trimmed by 1 base and 5 bases, with 9 bases remaining between them. The CDR3 consists of 13 residues. Germline V lookup: CDR1 SGDLS, CDR2 YYNGEE. This clonotype was sampled from a human donor in good health (CMV status not recorded). Some clones in this sample may be carry-over from other donors' samples. This rearrangement joins TRBV9 to TRBJ1-1; no definite D call. This specimen was cultured PBMCs, taken from culture after CMV antigen stimulation. CDR3 sequence: CASSVNLWTEAFF. Here the CDR3 DNA reads TGTGCCAGCAGCGTAAATTTGTGGACTGAAGCTTTCTTT.